The following is a T cell receptor beta chain sequence with its context. Its target antigen remains unknown. Base qualities are not provided; no much larger clone lies one nucleotide away. The sample's time point label is to be understood as: baseline before first vaccination. Vaccinee samples came from UK trials COV001 and COV002, including a single-blind randomized controlled phase 2/3 trial of AZD1222 (ChAdOx1 nCoV-19) in healthy adults. For TCRbeta chain sequencing, PBMC samples were collected from trial participants at day 0 and at day 28 after the second dose. The sample originates from a study of T cell responses to AZD1222 COVID-19 vaccine (dated by TCRdb to 2020 to 2023). For the study in its entirety: AZD1222 recipients with second doses at about 4 weeks or about 12 weeks were pooled, because spike-specific TCR depth and breadth did not differ between schedules. TCR sequencing was performed for over 230 trial participants, of whom about 200 were given two doses of AZD1222 and around 25 were given two doses of MenACWY control vaccine. Trial participants were enrolled into age subgroups of 18-55, 56-69 and 70-plus years, which contained approximately 150, 30 and 60 TCR-sequenced participants, respectively.

Results the study describes overall, beyond this receptor: Reportedly, almost half of the unique spike-specific TCRs recognized epitopes lying outside the regions that are mutated in the B.1.351 and B.1.1.7 variants. Because no day 14 peak-response samples were available, the repertoires could be characterized only after the peak T cell response. In the small 56-69-year group, the increase in depth fell short of significance, most likely because of low power. A significant rise in spike-specific TCR breadth and depth was observed after two AZD1222 doses relative to day 0 and relative to MenACWY recipients. Vaccine-associated CD4 TCRs spanned the whole spike protein, with dominant responses in regions 160-218 and 743-854. Participants were mostly white British and included more females than males, and it was suggested by the authors that clonal diversity may have been underestimated. Conclusions about previously exposed vaccinees are limited, since just a handful of AZD1222 recipients were seropositive for SARS-CoV-2 at baseline.

The CDR3 regions of human TCRbeta chains were analyzed by immunosequencing. The authors' pipeline ran thus. TCRs in the repertoires were compared against a reference library of SARS-CoV-2-specific TCRs that had been generated with the MIRA antigen-specificity platform. Breadth was defined as the fraction of unique TCRs that were SARS-CoV-2-associated. Depth was defined as the fraction of total T cells that were SARS-CoV-2-associated. Using the MIRA data, every spike-specific TCR was mapped to the spike region that the TCR reacted to and assigned to either a CD4 or a CD8 class. Log10-transformed breadth and depth values were compared by one-way ANOVA with Sidak's multiple comparisons tests. This immuneACCESS table, as held by TCRdb, lists in-frame sequences with V and J called but not all clones. Of the missing ones, under half trace to an unresolved V gene in checked studies; the others have no known cause. That table is the source of V, J and clone size, and D and trimming were worked out from the DNA. For this sample the table gives about 170,000 clones, of which over 90% were detected only once. The ten top clones hold approximately 4% of the sample.

V is clipped by 5 bases and J by 0 bases, and the sequence between their germline boundaries is 11 bases long. Per the germline V gene, SGHAT is the CDR1 and FQNNGV is the CDR2. The CDR3 goes from the cysteine to the phenylalanine over 15 residues. The only DNA kept is the CDR3, 45 bases in frame from the first base. The V gene is TRBV11-2 and the J gene is TRBJ2-4; a confident D gene designation cannot be given. The specimen was peripheral blood, collected on day 0 of AZD1222 vaccination. This sequence was found in an adult in good health. In nucleotide form, the sequence is TGTGCCAGCAGCCGATCTCAGTTAGCCAAAAACATTCAGTACTTC. Its product reads: CASSRSQLAKNIQYF.